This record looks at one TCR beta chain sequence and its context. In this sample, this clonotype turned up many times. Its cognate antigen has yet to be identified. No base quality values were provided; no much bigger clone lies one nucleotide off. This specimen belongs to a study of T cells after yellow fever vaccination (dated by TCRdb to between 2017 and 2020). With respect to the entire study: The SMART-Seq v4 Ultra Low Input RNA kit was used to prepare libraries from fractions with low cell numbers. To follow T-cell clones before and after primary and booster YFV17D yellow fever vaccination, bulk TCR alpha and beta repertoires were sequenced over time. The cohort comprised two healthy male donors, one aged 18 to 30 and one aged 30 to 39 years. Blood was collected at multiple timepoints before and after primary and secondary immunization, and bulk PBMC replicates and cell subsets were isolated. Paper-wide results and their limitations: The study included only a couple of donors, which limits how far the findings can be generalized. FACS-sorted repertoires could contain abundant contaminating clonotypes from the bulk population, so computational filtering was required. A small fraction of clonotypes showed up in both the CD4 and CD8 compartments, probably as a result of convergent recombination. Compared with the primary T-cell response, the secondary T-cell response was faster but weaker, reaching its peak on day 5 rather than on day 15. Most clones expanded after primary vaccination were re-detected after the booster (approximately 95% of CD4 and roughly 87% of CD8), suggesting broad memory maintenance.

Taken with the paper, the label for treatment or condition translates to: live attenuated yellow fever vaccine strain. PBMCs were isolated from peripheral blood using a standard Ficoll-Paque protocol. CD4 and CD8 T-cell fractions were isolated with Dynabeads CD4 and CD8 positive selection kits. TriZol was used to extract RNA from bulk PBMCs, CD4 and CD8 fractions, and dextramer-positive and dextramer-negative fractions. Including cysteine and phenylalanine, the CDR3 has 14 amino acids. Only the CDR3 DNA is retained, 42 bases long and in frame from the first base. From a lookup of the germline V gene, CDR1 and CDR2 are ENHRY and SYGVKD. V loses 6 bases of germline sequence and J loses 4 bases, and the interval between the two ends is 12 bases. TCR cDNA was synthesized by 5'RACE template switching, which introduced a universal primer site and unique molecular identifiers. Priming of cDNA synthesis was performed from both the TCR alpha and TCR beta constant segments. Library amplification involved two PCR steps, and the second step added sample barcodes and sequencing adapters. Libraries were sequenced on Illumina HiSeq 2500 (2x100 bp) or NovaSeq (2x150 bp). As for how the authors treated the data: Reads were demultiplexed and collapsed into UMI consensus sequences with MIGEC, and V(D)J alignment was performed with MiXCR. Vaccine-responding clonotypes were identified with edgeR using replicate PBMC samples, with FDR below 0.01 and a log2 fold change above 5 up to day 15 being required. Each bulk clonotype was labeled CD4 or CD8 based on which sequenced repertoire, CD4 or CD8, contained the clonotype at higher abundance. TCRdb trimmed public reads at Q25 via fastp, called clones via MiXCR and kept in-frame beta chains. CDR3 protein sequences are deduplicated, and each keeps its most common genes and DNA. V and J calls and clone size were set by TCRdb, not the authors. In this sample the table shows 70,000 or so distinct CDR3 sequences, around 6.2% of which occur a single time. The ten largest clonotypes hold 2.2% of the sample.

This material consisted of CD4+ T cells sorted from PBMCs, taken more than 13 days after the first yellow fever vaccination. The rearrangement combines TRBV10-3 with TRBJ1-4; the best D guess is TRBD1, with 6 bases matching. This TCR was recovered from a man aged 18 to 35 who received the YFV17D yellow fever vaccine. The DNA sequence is TGTGCCATCAGCCCAGGACAGAATAATGAAAAACTGTTTTTT. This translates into CAISPGQNNEKLFF.